This is a list of T cell receptor beta chains from one sample in a study of cytomegalovirus exposure and HLA in healthy donors. Clones were read by immunoSEQ multiplex PCR, and TCRdb kept only the in-frame ones, dropping some. Here the sample spans more than 80,000 clones, about four fifths being singletons. The sequenced material came from PBMCs. Every receptor here comes from a female donor in good health and CMV-seropositive. Both conserved end residues are part of each CDR3. A D gene is named only where the DNA matches it firmly. The size field is filled for only some rows; it gives once, few, many or a size class.

>TRBJ1-4|TRBD1|TRBV30|-
TGTGCCTGGAGCGAAAAGCCTACAAACAGGGGCCGTAATGAAAAACTGTTTTTT
CAWSEKPTNRGRNEKLFF
>TRBJ1-5|-|TRBV30|-
TGTGCGTCCGGGAGCCCCAATCAGCCCCAGCATTTT
CASGSPNQPQHF
>TRBJ2-3|TRBD2|TRBV4-2|once
TGTGCCAGCCGACCGACTAGCGTTAGTTCAGATACGCAGTATTTT
CASRPTSVSSDTQYF
>TRBJ1-5|TRBD1|TRBV5-1|-
TGCGCCAGCAGCTTGGCGGGACAGGGGAATCAGCCCCAGCATTTT
CASSLAGQGNQPQHF
>TRBJ1-1|-|TRBV5-1|-
TGCGCCAGCAGCTTGGGGTTTAGGGGAGGCACTGAAGCTTTCTTT
CASSLGFRGGTEAFF
>TRBJ1-1|-|TRBV9|few
TGTGCCAGCAGCGAAGGGGTGAACACTGAAGCTTTCTTT
CASSEGVNTEAFF
>TRBJ1-2|-|TRBV7-2|-
TGTGCCAGCAGCTTCCGGGACACCCACCACCGAGGGGGCTATGGCTACACCTTC
CASSFRDTHHRGGYGYTF
>TRBJ2-5|TRBD1|TRBV9|-
TGTGCCAGCAGCGCGGGACAGACAGGCCAAGAGACCCAGTACTTC
CASSAGQTGQETQYF
>TRBJ2-7|TRBD2|TRBV28|-
TGTGCCAGCAGTTCAGGGACTAGCGGGAGCAGCTCCTACGAGCAGTACTTC
CASSSGTSGSSSYEQYF
>TRBJ1-1|-|TRBV29-1|-
TGCAGCGTTCAGGAGGTGGTGCCAATCAACACTGAAGCTTTCTTT
CSVQEVVPINTEAFF
>TRBJ2-7|TRBD2|TRBV4-1|-
TGCGCCAGCAGCCAAGCGACTAGCGGGCTCTCCTACGAGCAGTACTTC
CASSQATSGLSYEQYF
>TRBJ2-1|TRBD2|TRBV7-6|-
TGTCCCAGCAGAGGAAGCGGGAGCTCCTACAATGAGCAGTTCTTC
CPSRGSGSSYNEQFF
>TRBJ1-1|-|TRBV5-1|-
TGCGCCAGCAGCTTGGCGCAGGGAATGAACACTGAAGCTTTCTTT
CASSLAQGMNTEAFF
>TRBJ2-5|TRBD1|TRBV2|-
TGTGCCAGCAGCGGCCGGGACAGGGGAAGGGGGGAGACCCAGTACTTC
CASSGRDRGRGETQYF
>TRBJ1-1|-|TRBV27|-
TGTGCCAGCAGTCTACGGACAGTTGGGAACACTGAAGCTTTCTTT
CASSLRTVGNTEAFF
>TRBJ1-4|-|TRBV5-8|-
TGTGCCAGCAGCTCCATCCCTATTGCAACTAATGAAAAACTGTTTTTT
CASSSIPIATNEKLFF
>TRBJ2-1|TRBD1|TRBV7-9|-
TGTGCCAGCAGCTTAGGGGCAGGGGGTCTCAATGAGCAGTTCTTC
CASSLGAGGLNEQFF
>TRBJ2-7|-|TRBV5-4|-
TGTGCCAGCAGCTCCCCCCCACAGGGTCGCGAGCAGTACTTC
CASSSPPQGREQYF
>TRBJ2-3|-|TRBV19|few
TGTGCCAGTAGTACCGGGGCGGGGACCACAGATACGCAGTATTTT
CASSTGAGTTDTQYF
>TRBJ1-1|-|TRBV28|-
TGTGCCAGCATTCACGAGGGTTACACTGAAGCTTTCTTT
CASIHEGYTEAFF
>TRBJ1-5|TRBD1|TRBV2|-
TGTGCCAGCACTGGGACAGGTCCTCAGCCCCAGCATTTT
CASTGTGPQPQHF
>TRBJ2-5|-|TRBV5-1|-
TGCGCCAGCAGCTTGGTGGCGGAAGAGACCCAGTACTTC
CASSLVAEETQYF
>TRBJ1-5|-|TRBV2|-
TGTGCCAGCAGTGACAGTTATCCCAATCAGCCCCAGCATTTT
CASSDSYPNQPQHF
>TRBJ2-7|TRBD2|TRBV11-2|-
TGTGCCAGCAGCTCCATCCGACTAGCTGAGACCTACGAGCAGTACTTC
CASSSIRLAETYEQYF
>TRBJ1-3|TRBD1|TRBV10-2|-
TGCGCCACCCAAACGGGACAGGCCTTCTCTGGAAACACCATATATTTT
CATQTGQAFSGNTIYF
>TRBJ2-3|-|TRBV20-1|-
TGCAGTGCTGCGACACTCGGTACGCAGTATTTT
CSAATLGTQYF
>TRBJ2-2|-|TRBV7-7|-
TGTGCCAGCAGCTTGGGTGCAGGGATGAACACCGGGGAGCTGTTTTTT
CASSLGAGMNTGELFF
>TRBJ2-5|TRBD1|TRBV4-1|-
TGCGCCAGCAGCCTCCGGGACAGGGGGCAAGAGACCCAGTACTTC
CASSLRDRGQETQYF
>TRBJ2-7|-|TRBV7-9|-
TGTGCCAGCAGCTTAGGAAGACTCAACGAGCAGTACTTC
CASSLGRLNEQYF
>TRBJ1-4|TRBD1|TRBV7-6|few
TGTGCCAGCAGCCTAAACAGGGGGTTGAGCGAAAAACTGTTTTTT
CASSLNRGLSEKLFF
>TRBJ2-5|TRBD2|TRBV11-2|-
TGTGCCAGCAGCTTAGTGAGCGGGGGAGGGACCCAGTACTTC
CASSLVSGGGTQYF
>TRBJ2-5|-|TRBV7-9|-
TGTGCCAGCAGTTCTAGCCCGGAGAAGACCCAGTACTTC
CASSSSPEKTQYF
>TRBJ2-5|-|TRBV28|-
TGTGCCAGCAGTTTTAACGGGAGAGGGCAAGAGACCCAGTACTTC
CASSFNGRGQETQYF